Presented here are 19 T cell receptor beta chains from one specimen sequenced in a study of long-term antiretroviral therapy in people with HIV. Assay version v3.0 of immunoSEQ was used, and it was run at survey level. Data came from immunoSEQ multiplex PCR; TCRdb stores just in-frame clones and leaves some out. This table holds under 9,000 clones, over 75% found once. The sequencing here drew on unsorted PBMCs, taken 0.1 years after starting antiretroviral therapy. All receptors derive from a man in his forties with HIV.

This clone was seen once. The gene calls are TRBV11-3 and TRBJ2-1; 11 bases align to TRBD2. V gave up 5 bases and J gave up 2 bases; unmatched junction bases: 8. The CDR3 sequence is 17 residues long. The germline CDR1 and CDR2 sequences are SGHNT and YENEEA. The CDR3 is CASSHSGGAGTYNEQFF. In nucleotides, the CDR3 is TGTGCCAGCAGCCATAGCGGGGGGGCCGGGACCTACAATGAGCAGTTCTTC.

V and J are TRBV11-2 and TRBJ2-5; D is ambiguous. This CDR3 has 14 amino acids. V was clipped by 2 bases and J by 3 bases, with 10 bases between them. Per germline, CDR1 SGHAT and CDR2 FQNNGV. In nucleotides, the CDR3 is TGTGCCAGCAGCTTATTGACGGAAAAAGAGACCCAGTACTTC. It yields the protein CASSLLTEKETQYF.

This clone has a single count. This chain connects TRBV15 to TRBJ2-7, with 8 bases fitting TRBD1. The CDR3 runs to 13 residues. V trimming: 2 bases; J trimming: 9 bases; junction bases outside the gene matches: 6. From germline, CDR1 is LNHNV and CDR2 YYDKDF (reference sequence). In nucleotides, the CDR3 is TGTGCCACCAGCAGACTGGGACAGGAGACGCAGTACTTC. It specifies CATSRLGQETQYF.

The chain combines TRBV7-8 with TRBJ2-7; 10 bases line up with TRBD2. The germline gives CDR1 SGHVS, CDR2 FQNEAQ. The CDR3 contains 17 residues. J was trimmed by 3 bases and V by 3 bases; bases with no gene match: 11. The CDR3 is CASSFSTTSGDYYEQYF. The CDR3 bases are TGTGCCAGCAGCTTCTCCACCACTAGCGGGGATTACTACGAGCAGTACTTC.

This clone was seen only a few times. The chain recombines TRBV30 with TRBJ1-1, with D possibly matching TRBD1 (6 bases). Trimming cost V 3 bases and J 1 base, with 15 bases left between them. The CDR3 is 15 amino acids. The germline gives CDR1 GTSNPN, CDR2 SVGIG (reference sequence). This CDR3 reads CAWSPGHGSNTEAFF. DNA of the CDR3: TGTGCCTGGAGCCCGGGACATGGTTCGAACACTGAAGCTTTCTTT. The variable domain in full, completed from reference TRBV30 and TRBJ1-1, reads SQTIHQWPATLVQPVGSPLSLECTVEGTSNPNLYWYRQAAGRGLQLLFYSVGIGQISSEVPQNLSASRPQDRQFILSSKKLLLSDSGFYLCAWSPGHGSNTEAFFGQGTRLTVV.

The V and J genes are TRBV6-1 and TRBJ1-1; D is possibly TRBD1 (6 bases). The V end lost 5 bases, the J end lost 5 bases, and 9 bases lay between the germline ends. The CDR3 extends over 12 amino acids. Germline V gene data show CDR1 as MNHNS and CDR2 as SASEGT. The CDR3 DNA reads as TGTGCCAGCAGTAGGGGGGTAACTGAAGCTTTCTTT. It translates to CASSRGVTEAFF.

This clone was counted a few times. The chain carries TRBV10-3 and TRBJ1-2, with 7 bases lining up with TRBD1. Germline trimming cut 3 bases from V and 4 bases from J; bases unmatched to any gene: 8. Germline assignment: CDR1 ENHRY and CDR2 SYGVKD. The CDR3 is 15 residues long. CDR3 amino acids: CAISEQEGAGYGYTF. CDR3 DNA: TGTGCCATCAGTGAACAAGAGGGGGCCGGCTATGGCTACACCTTC.

This clone qualifies as medium-sized. V usage is TRBV5-4 and J usage is TRBJ1-1; no clear D. Looked up from germline, CDR1 is SGHNT and CDR2 is YYREEE (reference sequence). The V and J ends lost 7 bases and 3 bases respectively, with 13 bases between them. CDR3 length: 13 amino acids. The CDR3 DNA reads TGTGCCAGCGTGGGGTCGATGGACACTGAAGCTTTCTTT. Its protein is CASVGSMDTEAFF.

The chain carries TRBV6-6 and TRBJ1-4; D ambiguous. V lost 1 base and J lost 8, with 11 bases in between. The germline V gene encodes CDR1 MNHNY and CDR2 SVGAGI (reference sequence). This CDR3 has 14 residues. CDR3 sequence reads: CASSYWMSLEKLFF. CDR3 nucleotide sequence: TGTGCCAGCAGTTACTGGATGTCGTTGGAAAAACTGTTTTTT.

This rearrangement joins TRBV7-6 to TRBJ2-3; 8 positions agree with TRBD2. Germline V lookup: CDR1 SGHVS, CDR2 FNYEAQ. The CDR3 runs 16 residues. V was pared by 4 bases and J by 3 bases, with 9 bases of the junction left unmatched. The CDR3 DNA reads TGTGCCAGCAGCTCCCGAAGCGGGGGATCGACAGATACGCAGTATTTT. Translating it yields CASSSRSGGSTDTQYF.

The chain joins TRBV7-9 to TRBJ1-1, with D possibly TRBD1 on 6 matching bases. The V end was cut by 4 bases, the J end by 0 bases, with 15 bases between. The CDR3 sequence is 16 residues long. Looked up from germline, CDR1 is SEHNR and CDR2 is FQNEAQ (reference sequence). CDR3 nucleotide sequence: TGTGCCAGCAGCTCTCCGATGACAGGCTTGAACACTGAAGCTTTCTTT. This codes for CASSSPMTGLNTEAFF.

This sequence joins TRBV6-1 and TRBJ1-6, with 7 bases fitting TRBD1. The CDR3 is 15 amino acids. V was clipped by 6 bases and J by 4 bases; unmatched bases: 6. Germline-derived CDR1 and CDR2 are MNHNS and SASEGT. The CDR3 nucleotides read TGTGCCAGCAGGACCCGGGACAGATATAATTCACCCCTCCACTTT. Residues: CASRTRDRYNSPLHF.

This clone has only one observation. The J gene is TRBJ2-7, the V gene TRBV5-6; D ambiguous. V lost 5 bases to trimming and J lost 0 bases, with 12 bases between them. The V gene's germline CDR1 is SGHDT and CDR2 YYEEEE. The CDR3 extends over 14 amino acids. CDR3 amino acids: CASSLRRSSYEQYF. CDR3 DNA sequence: TGTGCCAGCAGTTTGAGACGGAGCTCCTACGAGCAGTACTTC.

The rearrangement joins TRBV5-1 to TRBJ1-2, with 8 bases identical to TRBD1. The CDR3 extends over 15 amino acids. Germline V gives CDR1 SGHRS, CDR2 YFSETQ. Trimming cost V 5 bases and J 0 bases; bases outside gene matches: 6. In DNA form, the CDR3 reads TGCGCCAGCAGGGAAGGGACAGGAGCTAACTATGGCTACACCTTC. It encodes CASREGTGANYGYTF.

The chain has TRBV5-1 and TRBJ2-7; weak D call: TRBD2 (5 bases). V lost 3 bases to trimming and J lost 5 bases, with 9 bases between them. CDR1 and CDR2 from the germline V gene are SGHRS and YFSETQ. The CDR3 spans 12 residues. In DNA, the CDR3 is TGCGCCAGCAGCTGGACTGGAAACGAGCAGTACTTC. This sequence encodes CASSWTGNEQYF. The whole variable domain, filled in from reference TRBV5-1 and TRBJ2-7, reads KAGVTQTPRYLIKTRGQQVTLSCSPISGHRSVSWYQQTPGQGLQFLFEYFSETQRNKGNFPGRFSGRQFSNSRSEMNVSTLELGDSALYLCASSWTGNEQYFGPGTRLTVT.

The chain has TRBV19 and TRBJ2-5; TRBD1 matches at 7 bases. Looked up from germline, CDR1 is LNHDA and CDR2 is SQIVND (reference sequence). This CDR3 region has 16 residues. J lost 0 bases, V lost 5 bases, and 9 bases had no gene match. The CDR3 bases are TGTGCCAGTAGTGTGCCGGGACAGAGGTACCAAGAGACCCAGTACTTC. It codes for CASSVPGQRYQETQYF.

The chain employs TRBV7-9 and TRBJ2-6, with 12 bases lining up with TRBD1. The CDR3 consists of 18 residues. Germline V gene sequence: CDR1 SEHNR, CDR2 FQNEAQ (reference sequence). With V trimmed by 3 bases and J by 4 bases, 7 bases remained unmatched. CDR3 protein: CASSLPPGQGAGANVLTF. CDR3 nucleotide sequence: TGTGCCAGCAGCTTGCCCCCGGGACAGGGGGCCGGGGCCAACGTCCTGACTTTC.

The genes are TRBV9 and TRBJ1-2; weak D call: TRBD1 (6 bases). The ends were cut back, 4 bases at V and 5 bases at J, with 12 bases in the middle. This CDR3 is built from 13 residues. Looked up from germline, CDR1 is SGDLS and CDR2 is YYNGEE. The DNA for the CDR3 is TGTGCCAGCAGCTCCAGGGGAAGGTATGGCTACACCTTC. It specifies CASSSRGRYGYTF.

The chain links TRBV6-6 to TRBJ2-2; TRBD2 matches 10 bases. The CDR3 loop spans 14 amino acids. Germline loops: CDR1 MNHNY, CDR2 SVGAGI (reference sequence). Trimming removed 10 bases from V and 5 bases from J; junction bases left unmatched: 7. The CDR3 loop is CATCSGGKTGELFF. CDR3 in DNA: TGTGCCACCTGTAGCGGGGGGAAGACCGGGGAGCTGTTTTTT.